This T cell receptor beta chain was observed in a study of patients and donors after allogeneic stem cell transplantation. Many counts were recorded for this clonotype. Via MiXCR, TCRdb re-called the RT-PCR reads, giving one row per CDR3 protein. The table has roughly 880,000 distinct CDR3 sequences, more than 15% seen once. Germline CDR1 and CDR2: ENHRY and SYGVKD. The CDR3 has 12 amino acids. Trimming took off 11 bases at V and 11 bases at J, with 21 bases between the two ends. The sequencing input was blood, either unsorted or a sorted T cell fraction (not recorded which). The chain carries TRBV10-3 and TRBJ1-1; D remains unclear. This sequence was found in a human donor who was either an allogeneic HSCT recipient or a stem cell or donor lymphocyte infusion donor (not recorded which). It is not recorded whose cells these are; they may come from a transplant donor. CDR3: CAANDLGPRAFF. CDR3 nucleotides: TGTGCCGCTAACGATCTCGGTCCGCGGGCTTTCTTT.